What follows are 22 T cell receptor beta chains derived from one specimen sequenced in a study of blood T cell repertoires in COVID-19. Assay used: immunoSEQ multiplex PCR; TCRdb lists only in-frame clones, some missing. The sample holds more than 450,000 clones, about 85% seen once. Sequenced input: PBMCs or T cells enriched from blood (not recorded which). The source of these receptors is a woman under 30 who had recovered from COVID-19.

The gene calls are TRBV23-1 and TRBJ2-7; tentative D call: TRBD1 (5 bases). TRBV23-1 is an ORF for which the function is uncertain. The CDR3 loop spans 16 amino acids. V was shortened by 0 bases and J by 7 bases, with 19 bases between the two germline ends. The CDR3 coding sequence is TGCGCCAGCAGTCAATCGTCTCGGCAGGGTTTGGGAGAGCAGTACTTC. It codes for CASSQSSRQGLGEQYF.

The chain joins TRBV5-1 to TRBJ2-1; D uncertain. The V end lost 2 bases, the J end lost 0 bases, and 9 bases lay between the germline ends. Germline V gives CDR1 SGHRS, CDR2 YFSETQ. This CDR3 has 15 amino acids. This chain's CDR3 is CASSFDISSYNEQFF. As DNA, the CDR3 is TGCGCCAGCAGCTTTGACATAAGCTCCTACAATGAGCAGTTCTTC.

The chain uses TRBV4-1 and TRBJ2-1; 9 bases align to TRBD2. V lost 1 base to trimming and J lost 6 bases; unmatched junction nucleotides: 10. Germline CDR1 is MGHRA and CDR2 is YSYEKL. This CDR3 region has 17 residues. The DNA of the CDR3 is TGCGCCAGCAGCCAAGGGGCAAGCGGGGGGCTGTCCAATGAGCAGTTCTTC. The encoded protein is CASSQGASGGLSNEQFF.

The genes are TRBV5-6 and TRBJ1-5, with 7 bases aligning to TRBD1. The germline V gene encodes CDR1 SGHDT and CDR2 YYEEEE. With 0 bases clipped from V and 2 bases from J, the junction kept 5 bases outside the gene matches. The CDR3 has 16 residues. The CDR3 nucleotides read TGTGCCAGCAGCTTGGGAACAGGGGTCGGCAATCAGCCCCAGCATTTT. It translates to CASSLGTGVGNQPQHF.

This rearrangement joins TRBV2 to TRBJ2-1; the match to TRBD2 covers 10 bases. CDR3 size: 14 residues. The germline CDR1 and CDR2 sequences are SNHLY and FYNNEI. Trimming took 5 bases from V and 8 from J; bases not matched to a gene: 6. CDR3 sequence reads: CASSISGGADEQFF. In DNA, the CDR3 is TGTGCCAGCAGTATAAGCGGGGGGGCCGATGAGCAGTTCTTC.

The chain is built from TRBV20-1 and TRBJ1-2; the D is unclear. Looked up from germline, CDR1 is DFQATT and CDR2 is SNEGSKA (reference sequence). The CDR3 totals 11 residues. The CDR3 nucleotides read TGCAACGCTTGGGGAGACTATGGCTACACCTTC. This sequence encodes CNAWGDYGYTF.

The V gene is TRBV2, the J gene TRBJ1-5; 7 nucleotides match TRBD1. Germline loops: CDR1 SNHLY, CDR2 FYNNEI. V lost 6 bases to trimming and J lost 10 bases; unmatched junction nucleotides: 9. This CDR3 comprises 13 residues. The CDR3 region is CASSGAGGSPQHF. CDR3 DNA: TGTGCCAGCAGCGGTGCAGGGGGGAGTCCCCAGCATTTT.

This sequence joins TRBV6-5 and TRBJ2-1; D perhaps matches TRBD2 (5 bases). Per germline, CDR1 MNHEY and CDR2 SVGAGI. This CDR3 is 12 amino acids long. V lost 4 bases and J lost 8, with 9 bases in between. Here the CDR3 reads CASSSPGDEQFF. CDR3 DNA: TGTGCCAGCAGTTCCCCCGGGGATGAGCAGTTCTTC.

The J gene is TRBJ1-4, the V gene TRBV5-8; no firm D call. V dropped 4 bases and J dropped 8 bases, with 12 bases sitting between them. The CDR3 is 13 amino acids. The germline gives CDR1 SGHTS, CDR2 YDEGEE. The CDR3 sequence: CASSPGSLEKLFF. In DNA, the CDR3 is TGTGCCAGCAGCCCGGGTAGCTTGGAAAAACTGTTTTTT.

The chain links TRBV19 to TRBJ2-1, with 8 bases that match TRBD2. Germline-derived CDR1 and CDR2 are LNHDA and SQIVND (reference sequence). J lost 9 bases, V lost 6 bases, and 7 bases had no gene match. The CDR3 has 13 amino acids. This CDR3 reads CASSGTRGTEQFF. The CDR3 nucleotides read TGTGCCAGTAGCGGGACTAGAGGGACTGAGCAGTTCTTC.

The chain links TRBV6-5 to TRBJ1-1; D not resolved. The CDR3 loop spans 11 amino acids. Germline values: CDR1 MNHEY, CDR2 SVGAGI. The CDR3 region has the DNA TGTGTTTCGGAACGGGGCACTGAAGCTTTCTTT. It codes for CVSERGTEAFF.

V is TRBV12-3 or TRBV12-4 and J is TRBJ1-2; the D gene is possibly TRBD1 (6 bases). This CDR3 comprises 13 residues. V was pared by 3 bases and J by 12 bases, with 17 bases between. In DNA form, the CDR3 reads TGTGCCAGCAGTTTCAACCCTGGGGGGGGCCACACCTTC. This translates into CASSFNPGGGHTF.

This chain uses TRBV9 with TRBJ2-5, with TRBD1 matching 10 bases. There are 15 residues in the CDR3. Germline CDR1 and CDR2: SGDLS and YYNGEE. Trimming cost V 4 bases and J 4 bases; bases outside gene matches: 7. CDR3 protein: CASSPSGTGAETQYF. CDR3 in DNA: TGTGCCAGCAGCCCCTCCGGGACAGGGGCAGAGACCCAGTACTTC.

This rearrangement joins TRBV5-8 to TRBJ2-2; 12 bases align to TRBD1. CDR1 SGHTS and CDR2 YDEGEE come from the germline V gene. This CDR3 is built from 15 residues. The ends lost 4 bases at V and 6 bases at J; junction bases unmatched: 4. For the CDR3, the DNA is TGTGCCAGCAGCCGGGACAGGGGGCCGGCCGGGGAGCTGTTTTTT. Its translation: CASSRDRGPAGELFF.

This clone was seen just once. The CDR3 spells CASSFGRSGANVLTF. The CDR3 DNA reads as TGTGCCAGCAGTTTTGGGAGGTCTGGGGCCAACGTCCTGACTTTC. The chain employs TRBV28 and TRBJ2-6; D perhaps matches TRBD2 (6 bases). Trimming left V 3 bases short and J 1 base short, with 7 bases between. Germline CDR1 MDHEN, CDR2 SYDVKM. This CDR3 is built from 15 residues.

CDR3 sequence reads: CASSPWTDQPQHF. The CDR3 DNA follows: TGTGCCAGCAGCCCATGGACAGATCAGCCCCAGCATTTT. The chain combines TRBV5-8 with TRBJ1-5; D may be TRBD1 (6 bases). The CDR3 is 13 amino acids. Trimming stripped 4 bases from V and 5 bases from J, with 10 bases between. CDR1 is SGHTS, CDR2 YDEGEE, per germline.

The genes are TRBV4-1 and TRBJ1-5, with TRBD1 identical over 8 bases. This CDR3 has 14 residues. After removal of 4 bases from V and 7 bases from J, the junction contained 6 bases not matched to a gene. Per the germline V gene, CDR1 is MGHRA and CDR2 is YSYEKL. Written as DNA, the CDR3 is TGCGCCAGCAGCCGGGACAGGCTGTTCCAGCCCCAGCATTTT. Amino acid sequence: CASSRDRLFQPQHF.

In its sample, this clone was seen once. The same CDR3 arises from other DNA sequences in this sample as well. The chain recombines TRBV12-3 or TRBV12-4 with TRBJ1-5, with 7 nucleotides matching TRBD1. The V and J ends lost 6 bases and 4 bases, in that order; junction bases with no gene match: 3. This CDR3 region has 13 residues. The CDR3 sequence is CASSRDSNQPQHF. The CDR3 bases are TGTGCCAGCAGCCGGGACAGTAATCAGCCCCAGCATTTT.

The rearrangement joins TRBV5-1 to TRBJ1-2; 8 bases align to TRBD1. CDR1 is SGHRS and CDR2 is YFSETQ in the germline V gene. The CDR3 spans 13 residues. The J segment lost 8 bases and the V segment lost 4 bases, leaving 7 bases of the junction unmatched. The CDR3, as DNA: TGCGCCAGCAGCCCGGACAGGGTGGGAGGCTACACCTTC. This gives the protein CASSPDRVGGYTF.

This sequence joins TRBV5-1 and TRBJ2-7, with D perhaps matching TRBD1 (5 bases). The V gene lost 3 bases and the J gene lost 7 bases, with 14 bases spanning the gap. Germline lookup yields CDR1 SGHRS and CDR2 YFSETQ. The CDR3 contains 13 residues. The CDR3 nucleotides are TGCGCCAGCAGCTGGGATGGTAGGGGAGAGCAGTACTTC. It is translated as CASSWDGRGEQYF.

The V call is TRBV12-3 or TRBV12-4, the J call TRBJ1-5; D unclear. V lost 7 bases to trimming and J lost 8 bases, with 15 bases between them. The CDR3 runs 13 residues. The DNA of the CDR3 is TGTGCCAGCACTTCCCTTGGAGGAGAGCCCCAGCATTTT. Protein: CASTSLGGEPQHF.

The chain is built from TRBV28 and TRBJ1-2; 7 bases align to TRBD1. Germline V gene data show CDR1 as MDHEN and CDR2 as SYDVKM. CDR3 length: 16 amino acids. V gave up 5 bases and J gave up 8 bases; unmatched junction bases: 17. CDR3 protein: CASSHTGGTGALGYTF. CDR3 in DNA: TGTGCCAGCAGTCATACTGGGGGCACAGGGGCGTTAGGCTACACCTTC.